This T cell receptor beta chain is from a study of a mutant IDH1 vaccine in newly diagnosed glioma. As for the study in general: Every participant had undergone radiotherapy, temozolomide, or both before, and most underwent both. V12 occurred at week 35 and V13 at week 47.

Comment on this clone: The antigen is undetermined.

Time point meaning: week 35, safety follow-up. With topical imiquimod, each dose of the vaccine consisted of 300 ug of mutant IDH1 20-mer peptide. The donors had new WHO grade 3 or 4 astrocytomas; these were IDH1-mutant and ATRX-lost. TCRdb keeps only in-frame clones here, not all; method: immunoSEQ multiplex PCR. The sample includes about 42,000 clones, 65% to 90% of them seen just once. Germline assignment: CDR1 MNHEY and CDR2 SVGAGI. The CDR3 totals 14 residues. Trimming at V came to 5 bases and at J to 3 bases, leaving 5 bases not matched to a gene. The clonotype originates from a woman aged 45-65 years with glioma. The rearrangement joins TRBV6-5 to TRBJ1-2; TRBD1 agrees at 8 bases. The source material was PBMCs, sampled from a glioma patient whose treatment included an IDH1 peptide vaccine. The CDR3 nucleotides read TGTGCCAGCAGTCAGGGGGCAGCTTACTATGGCTACACCTTC. It encodes CASSQGAAYYGYTF.